This record concerns one T cell receptor beta chain sequence. The target of this receptor is not known. The record has no base qualities; no much larger clone is one base away. The data originate from a study of T cells after yellow fever vaccination (dated by TCRdb to the late 2010s). At the level of the whole study: The SMART-Seq v4 Ultra Low Input RNA kit was used to prepare libraries from fractions with low cell numbers. To follow T-cell clones before and after primary and booster YFV17D yellow fever vaccination, bulk TCR alpha and beta repertoires were sequenced over time. Two healthy male donors made up the cohort, one aged 18 to 30 years and the other aged 30 to 40 years. Blood was collected at multiple timepoints before and after primary and secondary immunization, and bulk PBMC replicates and cell subsets were isolated.

Its CDR3 holds 14 amino acids, cysteine through phenylalanine. Of all the DNA, just the CDR3 is kept, 42 bases in frame from base 1. For CDR1 and CDR2, the germline V gene (reference sequence) lists PRHDT and FYEKMQ. The junction carries 8 bases between V and J, which are trimmed by 1 base and 7 bases respectively. The data were produced on an Illumina NovaSeq 6000. TCR cDNA was synthesized by 5'RACE template switching, which introduced a universal primer site and unique molecular identifiers. cDNA synthesis was primed from both the TCR alpha and TCR beta constant segments. Library amplification involved two PCR steps, and the second step added sample barcodes and sequencing adapters. Sequencing of libraries was performed on Illumina HiSeq 2500 (2x100 bp) or NovaSeq (2x150 bp). The source study handled its data this way. Reads were demultiplexed and collapsed into UMI consensus sequences with MIGEC, and V(D)J alignment was performed with MiXCR. Clonotypes responding to the vaccine were identified with edgeR on replicate PBMC samples, with the criteria of FDR below 0.01 and a log2 fold change above 5 up to day 15. Bulk clonotypes were assigned CD4 or CD8 identity according to which sequenced CD4 or CD8 repertoire held them at higher abundance. The public reads were run again by TCRdb, first through fastp at Q25 and then through MiXCR, and only productive beta chains were kept. Merged by CDR3 protein, the rows form single entries marked with the most common genes and DNA. The authors' filters were not applied to this entry. Recorded for this sample are about 170,000 distinct CDR3 sequences; approximately 10% of them occurred a single time. 36% of the sample is held by the ten biggest clonotypes.

Results the study describes overall, beyond this receptor: Compared with the primary T-cell response, the secondary T-cell response was faster but weaker, reaching its peak on day 5 rather than on day 15. A small fraction of clonotypes showed up in both the CD4 and CD8 compartments, probably as a result of convergent recombination. After the booster, most clones that had expanded after primary vaccination were detected again (roughly 95% of CD4 and around nine tenths of CD8), suggesting broad maintenance of memory. Because only a couple of donors were included in the study, the extent to which the findings can be generalized is limited. Because abundant contaminating clonotypes from the bulk population could be contained in FACS-sorted repertoires, computational filtering was required.

In the paper's terms, the treatment or condition label means: live attenuated yellow fever vaccine strain. A standard Ficoll-Paque protocol was used to isolate PBMCs from peripheral blood. CD4 and CD8 T-cell fractions were isolated with Dynabeads CD4 and CD8 positive selection kits. TriZol was used to extract RNA from bulk PBMCs, from CD4 and CD8 fractions, and from dextramer-positive and dextramer-negative fractions. In this chain, TRBV13 is recombined with TRBJ1-6; the D gene lacks a confident call. This clonotype originated in a man between 18 and 29 years old who received the YFV17D yellow fever vaccine. The specimen comprised CD8+ T cells sorted from PBMCs, sampled 15 days after the yellow fever booster vaccination. The DNA reads TGTGCCAGCAGCTTAGTCCAGGAAAATTCACCCCTCCACTTT. This yields the protein CASSLVQENSPLHF.